The rows below give T cell receptor beta chains drawn from one sample of a study of response to subunit inactivated influenza vaccine. TCRdb reprocessed the RT-PCR reads with MiXCR, giving one entry per CDR3 protein. The sample shows roughly 540,000 distinct CDR3 sequences, roughly a quarter of them seen only once. Separately, the same data were catalogued under a study of T cells expressing NK-cell markers.

The source material was CD4+ T cells sorted from PBMCs, sampled roughly 12 days after vaccination. These receptors were obtained from a man in his fifties or sixties who received an inactivated influenza vaccine. Both conserved end residues are part of each CDR3. D genes are given only for firm matches. Not every row has a clone size; where given, it reads once, few, many or a size class.

cdr3_aa cdr3_nt d_call v_call clone_size j_call
CSARVDSSSYEQYF TGCAGTGCTAGAGTGGACAGTTCCTCCTACGAGCAGTACTTC - TRBV20-1 - TRBJ2-7
CSAVVSGSGLYNEQFF TGCAGTGCCGTAGTCAGCGGGAGTGGCCTTTACAATGAGCAGTTCTTC TRBD2 TRBV20-1 many TRBJ2-1
CAVGTRPTDTQYF TGTGCCGTCGGGACTAGACCCACAGATACGCAGTATTTT TRBD2 TRBV10-3 - TRBJ2-3
CASSHAPTSAQGEQFF TGCGCCAGCAGCCATGCTCCGACTAGCGCGCAGGGTGAGCAGTTCTTC TRBD2 TRBV5-1 few TRBJ2-1
CASRPVAGTTNEKLFF TGCGCCAGCAGGCCGGTGGCGGGCACAACTAATGAAAAACTGTTTTTT - TRBV5-1 - TRBJ1-4
CASVPSGMRGTQYF TGTGCCAGCGTCCCGTCTGGAATGCGGGGAACCCAGTACTTC - TRBV12-3/TRBV12-4 - TRBJ2-5
CATRWGQVQTYEQYF TGTGCCACCCGTTGGGGACAGGTTCAGACCTACGAGCAGTACTTC TRBD1 TRBV28 - TRBJ2-7
CASSSLVGGGGGNEQFF TGCGCCAGCAGCTCCCTTGTTGGGGGGGGTGGTGGCAATGAGCAGTTCTTC TRBD2 TRBV5-1 few TRBJ2-1
CASSISRRYEQYF TGTGCCAGCAGTATTAGCCGGAGGTACGAGCAGTACTTC - TRBV7-2 - TRBJ2-7
CSAPILNYGYTF TGCAGTGCCCCGATTCTTAACTATGGCTACACCTTC - TRBV20-1 - TRBJ1-2
CASSQAHSGANVLTF TGCGCCAGCAGCCAAGCCCACTCTGGGGCCAACGTCCTGACTTTC - TRBV4-1 few TRBJ2-6
CSAPGLAGTWEQFF TGCAGTGCTCCAGGACTAGCGGGGACCTGGGAGCAGTTCTTC TRBD2 TRBV20-1 - TRBJ2-1
CASSLAGRGGRVEDTQYF TGCGCCAGCAGCTTGGCTGGTCGGGGGGGCCGGGTAGAAGATACGCAGTATTTT TRBD2 TRBV5-1 - TRBJ2-3
CASSQVVGGTEAFF TGTGCCAGCAGCCAAGTCGTCGGGGGTACTGAAGCTTTCTTT - TRBV7-3 - TRBJ1-1
CASSQVGGGAYEQYF TGCGCCAGCAGCCAAGTTGGCGGGGGGGCTTACGAGCAGTACTTC TRBD2 TRBV4-1 - TRBJ2-7
CASSWSATNTGELFF TGTGCCAGCAGTTGGTCGGCTACGAACACCGGGGAGCTGTTTTTT - TRBV12-3/TRBV12-4 - TRBJ2-2
CAISEPTDATNEKLFF TGTGCCATCAGTGAGCCGACCGATGCAACTAATGAAAAACTGTTTTTT - TRBV10-3 few TRBJ1-4
CASSYPRLAESYEQYF TGTGCCAGCAGTTACCCGAGACTAGCGGAGTCCTACGAGCAGTACTTC TRBD2 TRBV6-5 many TRBJ2-7
CASSSLAGAIGELFF TGTGCCAGCAGCTCACTAGCGGGAGCAATAGGGGAGCTGTTTTTT TRBD2 TRBV7-2 - TRBJ2-2
CSVAGNSYNEQFF TGCAGCGTTGCAGGAAACTCCTACAATGAGCAGTTCTTC - TRBV29-1 - TRBJ2-1
CSARPGQGLGEAFF TGCAGTGCTAGGCCGGGACAGGGGCTTGGTGAAGCTTTCTTT TRBD1 TRBV20-1 few TRBJ1-1
CASSQVTASAGELFF TGTGCCAGCAGCCAAGTGACTGCCTCCGCCGGGGAGCTGTTTTTT - TRBV4-2 few TRBJ2-2
CAWTGGGSGSYNEQFF TGTGCCTGGACGGGGGGCGGGAGCGGGTCCTACAATGAGCAGTTCTTC - TRBV30 few TRBJ2-1
CSVRGSTDTQYF TGCAGCGTTAGGGGTAGCACAGATACGCAGTATTTT - TRBV29-1 - TRBJ2-3
CSARDSRGLAGDTQYF TGCAGTGCTAGAGATTCTCGAGGACTAGCGGGAGATACGCAGTATTTT TRBD2 TRBV20-1 many TRBJ2-3
CAISLQGYEQYF TGTGCCATCAGCTTACAGGGGTACGAGCAGTACTTC TRBD1 TRBV10-3 - TRBJ2-7
CASSSVADRTDTQYF TGCGCCAGCAGCTCGGTAGCGGACCGCACAGATACGCAGTATTTT - TRBV5-1 - TRBJ2-3
CASSGWGIQPQHF TGTGCCAGCTCCGGCTGGGGGATTCAGCCCCAGCATTTT - TRBV5-8 few TRBJ1-5
CASSQALVFGELFF TGTGCCAGCAGCCAAGCCCTCGTTTTCGGGGAGCTGTTTTTT - TRBV14 - TRBJ2-2
CAWTGSGNTIYF TGTGCCTGGACAGGATCTGGAAACACCATATATTTT - TRBV30 many TRBJ1-3
CASSPDFSYEQYF TGTGCCAGCAGCCCAGATTTCTCCTACGAGCAGTACTTC - TRBV5-4 - TRBJ2-7
CASSQDMADTQYF TGTGCCAGCAGCCAAGATATGGCAGATACGCAGTATTTT - TRBV4-2 - TRBJ2-3
CASSPVRDEQFF TGTGCCAGCTCACCAGTCCGGGATGAGCAGTTCTTC - TRBV18 many TRBJ2-1
CATSTASTDTQYF TGTGCCACCTCGACTGCTAGCACAGATACGCAGTATTTT - TRBV15 - TRBJ2-3
CATKGDTGELFF TGTGCCACAAAGGGGGACACCGGGGAGCTGTTTTTT - TRBV15 few TRBJ2-2
CASNPTRGGNTDTQYF TGCGCCAGCAACCCAACCCGGGGGGGAAACACAGATACGCAGTATTTT TRBD2 TRBV5-1 few TRBJ2-3
CSAKGRPDRDPDTQYF TGCAGTGCTAAAGGCAGGCCTGACAGGGATCCGGATACGCAGTATTTT TRBD1 TRBV20-1 - TRBJ2-3
CASSLALRDSNEQFF TGTGCCAGCAGCTTGGCACTCCGGGACAGCAATGAGCAGTTCTTC TRBD1 TRBV5-6 few TRBJ2-1
CASSSKGHLEKLFF TGTGCCAGCAGCTCGAAGGGACACCTTGAAAAACTGTTTTTT - TRBV7-2 few TRBJ1-4
CASSSGQRNTGELFF TGTGCCAGCAGCTCGGGACAGCGGAACACCGGGGAGCTGTTTTTT TRBD1 TRBV7-2 few TRBJ2-2
CASRRRDRLNNEQFF TGTGCCAGCAGACGCCGGGACAGGCTGAACAATGAGCAGTTCTTC TRBD1 TRBV6-1 - TRBJ2-1
CASSLISVAGGNEQFF TGTGCCAGCAGCTTAATCTCGGTAGCGGGAGGGAATGAGCAGTTCTTC TRBD2 TRBV7-8 few TRBJ2-1
CASSSNRGGTGELFF TGCGCCAGCAGCTCCAACAGGGGTGGCACCGGGGAGCTGTTTTTT TRBD1 TRBV5-1 few TRBJ2-2
CASSFRGGETQYF TGCGCCAGCAGCTTCAGGGGTGGGGAGACCCAGTACTTC - TRBV5-1 few TRBJ2-5
CASSQDLLGYEQFF TGTGCCAGCAGCCAAGATCTTCTGGGGTATGAGCAGTTCTTC - TRBV14 - TRBJ2-1
CASSLAIAKNIQYF TGTGCCAGCAGCCTAGCCATAGCCAAAAACATTCAGTACTTC - TRBV11-2 few TRBJ2-4
CSAREPQGWWDEKLFF TGCAGTGCTAGAGAGCCACAGGGGTGGTGGGATGAAAAACTGTTTTTT TRBD1 TRBV20-1 - TRBJ1-4
CASSLRHGLEQYF TGCGCCAGCAGCCTCCGGCATGGACTGGAGCAGTACTTC - TRBV5-1 - TRBJ2-7
CASTPDSGPETQYF TGTGCCAGCACCCCGGATAGCGGCCCGGAGACCCAGTACTTC - TRBV7-2 once TRBJ2-5